Each of the 3 T cell receptor beta chains below was sequenced from the same sample in a study of blood T cell repertoires in COVID-19. Profiled with immunoSEQ multiplex PCR; TCRdb holds only in-frame clones, not every one. In the table there are about 200,000 clones, roughly 89% of which are singletons. Sequencing used PBMCs or T cells enriched from blood (not recorded which). The origin of the receptors is a woman aged 40 to 50 with acute COVID-19.

The chain is built from TRBV3-1 (or the pseudogene TRBV3-2) and TRBJ1-3; a weak D match, TRBD1 (6 bases). The CDR3 runs 17 residues. Between the trimmed V and J ends, which lost 1 base and 4 bases, there was a span of 17 bases. The germline gives CDR1 LGHDT, CDR2 YNNKEL (reference sequence). In DNA, the CDR3 is TGTGCCAGCAGCCAAGTCTTTACGGGACATTCGGGAAACACCATATATTTT. The encoded protein is CASSQVFTGHSGNTIYF.

The V gene is TRBV12-5, the J gene TRBJ2-7, with 9 positions matching TRBD1. CDR3 length equals 15 residues. Trimming at V came to 0 bases and at J to 7 bases, leaving 7 bases not matched to a gene. Germline loops: CDR1 LGHNT, CDR2 FRNRAP. The CDR3 nucleotides read TGTGCTAGTGGTTTGGTAATGGACAGGGGTAGGGAGCAGTACTTC. It specifies CASGLVMDRGREQYF.

This clone was recorded only once. This chain links TRBV10-3 with TRBJ2-2; weak D call: TRBD2 (5 bases). This CDR3 comprises 14 residues. Germline CDR1 is ENHRY and CDR2 is SYGVKD. V lost 3 bases and J 1 base, leaving 6 bases between the germline ends. CDR3 protein: CAISDEGNTGELFF. The CDR3 nucleotides are TGTGCCATCAGTGATGAGGGGAACACCGGGGAGCTGTTTTTT.